These T cell receptor beta chains were read from a single sample in a study of T cells in narcolepsy. Only in-frame clones appear in the TCRdb table, and some are missing; sequencing was by immunoSEQ multiplex PCR. This table has tens of thousands of clones, 82% appearing once. Sequencing used CD45RA- memory CD4+ T cells from PBMCs. Receptors were obtained from a human donor with narcolepsy. Both conserved end residues are part of each CDR3. The D gene is left open where the match is weak. Only some rows state a clone size, as once, few, many or a class for expanded clones.

j_call d_call clone_size v_call cdr3_aa cdr3_nt
TRBJ2-7 NA NA TRBV2 CASRGQSYEQYF TGTGCCAGCAGAGGACAGTCCTACGAGCAGTACTTC
TRBJ2-1 NA NA TRBV5-1 CASSLAVGSDDEQFF TGCGCCAGCAGCTTGGCCGTAGGGAGTGACGATGAGCAGTTCTTC
TRBJ1-4 NA NA TRBV18 CASSPPGRLNEKLFF TGTGCCAGCTCACCTCCCGGACGCTTGAATGAAAAACTGTTTTTT
TRBJ2-3 TRBD2 NA TRBV7-9 CASSLSVGLAGGSYTQYF TGTGCCAGCAGCTTATCCGTGGGACTAGCGGGGGGGTCATATACGCAGTATTTT
TRBJ1-1 NA NA TRBV19 CASSMWGDAFF TGTGCCAGTAGTATGTGGGGGGACGCTTTCTTT
TRBJ2-7 NA NA TRBV7-2 CASSLQGPYEQYF TGTGCCAGCAGCTTACAGGGTCCCTACGAGCAGTACTTC
TRBJ1-5 NA NA TRBV5-4 CASSEGSGGQPQHF TGTGCCAGCAGCGAGGGAAGTGGAGGTCAGCCCCAGCATTTT
TRBJ2-5 TRBD1 once TRBV9 CASSAGTGWQQTQYF TGTGCCAGCAGCGCGGGGACAGGGTGGCAACAGACCCAGTACTTC
TRBJ2-5 TRBD1 NA TRBV5-1 CASSLETGGKETQYF TGCGCCAGCAGCTTGGAAACAGGGGGTAAAGAGACCCAGTACTTC
TRBJ2-7 TRBD2 once TRBV29-1 CSAIQLAGLPYEQYF TGCAGCGCAATCCAACTAGCGGGGCTACCCTACGAGCAGTACTTC
TRBJ2-7 NA NA TRBV19 CASSLTEASYEQYF TGTGCCAGTAGTTTGACAGAAGCCTCCTACGAGCAGTACTTC
TRBJ1-3 NA NA TRBV30 CACRGFGNTIYF TGTGCTTGCCGGGGCTTCGGAAACACCATATATTTT
TRBJ2-1 TRBD2 NA TRBV6-1 CAGSTFLAGGNEQFF TGTGCCGGCAGTACGTTTCTAGCGGGAGGCAATGAGCAGTTCTTC
TRBJ2-5 TRBD1 NA TRBV19 CASSTGQGLQETQYF TGTGCCAGTAGTACCGGACAGGGCCTTCAAGAGACCCAGTACTTC
TRBJ2-3 NA NA TRBV19 CASSTRDPGGTDTQYF TGTGCCAGTAGTACGAGGGACCCTGGCGGCACAGATACGCAGTATTTT
TRBJ2-3 NA NA TRBV5-8 CASSYLVGDTQYF TGTGCCAGCAGCTACCTAGTTGGAGATACGCAGTATTTT
TRBJ2-1 NA NA TRBV13 CASSLSGGPYNEQFF TGTGCCAGCAGCCTATCGGGGGGCCCCTACAATGAGCAGTTCTTC
TRBJ1-2 NA once TRBV10-3 CAISEPTPTGGSGGYTF TGTGCCATCAGTGAGCCAACACCTACTGGAGGGTCCGGTGGCTACACCTTC
TRBJ2-2 NA once TRBV11-2 CASSLSPENTGELFF TGTGCCAGCAGCTTATCCCCGGAGAACACCGGGGAGCTGTTTTTT
TRBJ2-7 NA NA TRBV7-8 CASSPAGLGEQYF TGTGCCAGCAGTCCCGCCGGATTGGGCGAGCAGTACTTC
TRBJ2-7 NA NA TRBV7-2 CASSLGLLWADGYEQYF TGTGCCAGCAGCTTAGGACTTCTGTGGGCAGACGGCTACGAGCAGTACTTC
TRBJ1-3 NA NA TRBV11-2 CASSSQITGNTIYF TGTGCCAGCAGCTCCCAAATAACTGGAAACACCATATATTTT
TRBJ2-3 NA NA TRBV18 CASSPLLKEGIRTDTQYF TGTGCCAGCTCACCTTTGTTAAAAGAGGGAATTAGGACAGATACGCAGTATTTT
TRBJ2-1 TRBD2 NA TRBV9 CASSAGNPSGFFSYNEQFF TGTGCCAGCAGCGCCGGGAATCCTAGCGGCTTTTTCTCCTACAATGAGCAGTTCTTC
TRBJ2-5 NA NA TRBV5-4 CASSSWDGETQYF TGTGCCAGCAGCTCTTGGGACGGAGAGACCCAGTACTTC
TRBJ1-2 TRBD1 NA TRBV5-1 CASSPGTGGGYTF TGCGCCAGCAGCCCAGGGACAGGGGGAGGCTACACCTTC
TRBJ2-7 NA NA TRBV7-6 CASSPDAGPYEQYF TGTGCCAGCAGCCCCGATGCAGGTCCCTACGAGCAGTACTTC
TRBJ1-4 NA NA TRBV19 CASNSRGEREKLFF TGTGCCAGTAACTCAAGGGGCGAGCGAGAAAAACTGTTTTTT
TRBJ1-4 NA NA TRBV7-2 CASSLDSRYEKLFF TGTGCCAGCAGCTTAGACAGCCGCTATGAAAAACTGTTTTTT
TRBJ2-1 TRBD2 NA TRBV5-4 CASSLAASGIPYNEQFF TGTGCCAGCAGCTTGGCGGCTAGCGGGATACCATACAATGAGCAGTTCTTC
TRBJ1-6 NA NA TRBV18 CASSPRDSPLHF TGTGCCAGCTCACCGCGGGATTCACCCCTCCACTTT
TRBJ1-1 NA few TRBV30 CAWRVWDGLNTEAFF TGTGCCTGGAGGGTTTGGGACGGATTGAACACTGAAGCTTTCTTT
TRBJ2-3 NA NA TRBV5-1 CASSFAGIGTDTQYF TGCGCCAGCAGCTTCGCAGGGATAGGCACAGATACGCAGTATTTT
TRBJ2-2 NA NA TRBV18 CASSNTGELFF TGTGCCAGCTCGAACACCGGGGAGCTGTTTTTT